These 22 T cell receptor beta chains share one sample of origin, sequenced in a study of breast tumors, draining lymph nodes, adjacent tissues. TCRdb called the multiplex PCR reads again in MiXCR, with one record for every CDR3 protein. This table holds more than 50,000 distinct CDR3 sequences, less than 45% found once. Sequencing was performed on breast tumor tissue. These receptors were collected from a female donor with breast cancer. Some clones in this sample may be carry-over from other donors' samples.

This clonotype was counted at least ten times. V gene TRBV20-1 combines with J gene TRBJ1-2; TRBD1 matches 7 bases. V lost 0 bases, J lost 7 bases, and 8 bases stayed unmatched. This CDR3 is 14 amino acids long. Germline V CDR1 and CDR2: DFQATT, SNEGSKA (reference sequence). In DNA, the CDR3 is TGCAGTGCTAGAGATAGGGTAGGGGGCGGTGGCTACACCTTC. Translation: CSARDRVGGGGYTF.

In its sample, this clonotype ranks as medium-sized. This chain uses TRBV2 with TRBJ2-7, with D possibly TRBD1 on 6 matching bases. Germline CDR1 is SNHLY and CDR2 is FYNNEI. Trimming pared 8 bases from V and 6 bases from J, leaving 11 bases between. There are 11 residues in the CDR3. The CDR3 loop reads CASDRQGEQYF. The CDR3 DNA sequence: TGTGCCAGCGACAGGCAAGGCGAGCAGTACTTC.

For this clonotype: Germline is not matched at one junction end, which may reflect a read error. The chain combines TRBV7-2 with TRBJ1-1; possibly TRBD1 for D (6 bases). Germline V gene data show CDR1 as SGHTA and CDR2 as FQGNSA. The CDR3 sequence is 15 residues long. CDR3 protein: CASNLVGGTNTEAFF. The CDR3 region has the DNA TGTGCCAGCAACTTAGTCGGGGGCACGAACACTGAAGCTTTCTTT.

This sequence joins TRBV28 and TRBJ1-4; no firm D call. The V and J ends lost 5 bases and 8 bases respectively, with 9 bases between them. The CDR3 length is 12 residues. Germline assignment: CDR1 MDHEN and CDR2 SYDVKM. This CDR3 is CASSQRVEKLFF. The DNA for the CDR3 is TGTGCCAGCAGTCAGCGAGTGGAAAAACTGTTTTTT.

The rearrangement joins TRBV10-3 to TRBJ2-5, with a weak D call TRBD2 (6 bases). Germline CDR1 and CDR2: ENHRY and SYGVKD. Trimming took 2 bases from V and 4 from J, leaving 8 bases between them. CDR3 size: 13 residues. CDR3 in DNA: TGTGCCATCAGTGAGCGGGAGCGAGAGACCCAGTACTTC. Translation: CAISERERETQYF.

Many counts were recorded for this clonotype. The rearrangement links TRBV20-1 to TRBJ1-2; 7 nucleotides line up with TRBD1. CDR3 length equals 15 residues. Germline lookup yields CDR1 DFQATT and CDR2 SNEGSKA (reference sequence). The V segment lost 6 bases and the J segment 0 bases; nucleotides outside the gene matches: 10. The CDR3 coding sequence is TGCAGTGCCCGTCCAACCGGGACAGCTAACTATGGCTACACCTTC. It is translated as CSARPTGTANYGYTF.

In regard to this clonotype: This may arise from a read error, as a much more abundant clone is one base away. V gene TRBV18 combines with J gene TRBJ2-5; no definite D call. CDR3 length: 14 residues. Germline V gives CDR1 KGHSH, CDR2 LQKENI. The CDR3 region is CASSSQKGQEAQYF. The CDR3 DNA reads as TGTGCCAGCTCCTCCCAAAAAGGGCAAGAGGCCCAGTACTTC. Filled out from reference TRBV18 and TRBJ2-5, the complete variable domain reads NAGVMQNPRHLVRRRGQEARLRCSPMKGHSHVYWYRQLPEEGLKFMVYLQKENIIDESGMPKERFSAEFPKEGPSILRIQQVVRGDSAAYFCASSSQKGQEAQYFGPGTRLLVL.

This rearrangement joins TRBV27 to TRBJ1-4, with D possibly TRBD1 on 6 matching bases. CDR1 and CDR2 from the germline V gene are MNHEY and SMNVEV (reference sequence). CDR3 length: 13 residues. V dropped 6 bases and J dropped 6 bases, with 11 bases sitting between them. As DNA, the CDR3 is TGTGCCAGCAGGGGAGGGGGTTATGAAAAACTGTTTTTT. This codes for CASRGGGYEKLFF.

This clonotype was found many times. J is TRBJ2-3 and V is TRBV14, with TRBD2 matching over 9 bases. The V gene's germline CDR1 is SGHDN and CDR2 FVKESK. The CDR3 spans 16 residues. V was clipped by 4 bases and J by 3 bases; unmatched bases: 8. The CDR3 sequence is CASSRGLAGYTDTQYF. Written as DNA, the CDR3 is TGTGCCAGCAGCCGAGGGCTAGCGGGATATACAGATACGCAGTATTTT.

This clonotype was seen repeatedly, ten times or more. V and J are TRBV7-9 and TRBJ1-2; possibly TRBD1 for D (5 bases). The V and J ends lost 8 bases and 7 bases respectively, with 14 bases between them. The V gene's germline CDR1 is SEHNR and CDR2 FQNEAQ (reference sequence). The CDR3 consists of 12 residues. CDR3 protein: CASQGFGTGYTF. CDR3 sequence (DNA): TGTGCCAGCCAAGGATTCGGGACTGGCTACACCTTC.

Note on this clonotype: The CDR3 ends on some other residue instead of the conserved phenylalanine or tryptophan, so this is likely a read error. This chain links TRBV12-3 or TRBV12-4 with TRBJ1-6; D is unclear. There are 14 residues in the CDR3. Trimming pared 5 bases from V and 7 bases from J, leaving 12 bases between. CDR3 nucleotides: TGTGCCAGCAGTCTTGGGCGGAAGAATTCACCCCTCCACTCT. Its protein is CASSLGRKNSPLHS.

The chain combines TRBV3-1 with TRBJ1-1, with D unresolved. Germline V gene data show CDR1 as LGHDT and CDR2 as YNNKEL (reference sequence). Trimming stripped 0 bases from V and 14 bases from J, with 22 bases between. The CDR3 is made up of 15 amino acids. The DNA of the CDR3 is TGTGCCAGCAGCCAAGATCATGTGGGTAGTCAAGGAGCCTTCTTT. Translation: CASSQDHVGSQGAFF. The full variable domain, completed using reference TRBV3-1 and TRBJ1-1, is DTAVSQTPKYLVTQMGNDKSIKCEQNLGHDTMYWYKQDSKKFLKIMFSYNNKELIINETVPNRFSPKSPDKAHLNLHINSLELGDSAVYFCASSQDHVGSQGAFFGQGTRLTVV.

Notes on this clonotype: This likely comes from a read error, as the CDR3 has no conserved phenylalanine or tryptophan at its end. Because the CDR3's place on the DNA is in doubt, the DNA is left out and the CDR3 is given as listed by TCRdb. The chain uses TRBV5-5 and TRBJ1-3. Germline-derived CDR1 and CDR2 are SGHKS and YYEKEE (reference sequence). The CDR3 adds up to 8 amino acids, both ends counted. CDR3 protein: CASSVGLL.

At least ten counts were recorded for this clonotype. The CDR3 sequence: CAWSSGQGHQPQHF. The CDR3 nucleotides read TGTGCCTGGAGTAGTGGACAGGGGCATCAGCCCCAGCATTTT. The chain couples TRBV30 to TRBJ1-5, with TRBD1 matching 9 bases. J was trimmed by 5 bases and V by 2 bases; bases with no gene match: 4. Germline lookup yields CDR1 GTSNPN and CDR2 SVGIG (reference sequence). CDR3 length: 14 residues.

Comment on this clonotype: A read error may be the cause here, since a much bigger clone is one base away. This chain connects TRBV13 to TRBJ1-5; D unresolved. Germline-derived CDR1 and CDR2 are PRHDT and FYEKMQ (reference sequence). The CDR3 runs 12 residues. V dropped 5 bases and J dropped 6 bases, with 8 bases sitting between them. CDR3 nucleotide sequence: TGTGCCAGCAGCGCCCGGGGTCAGCCCCAGCATTTT. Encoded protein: CASSARGQPQHF.

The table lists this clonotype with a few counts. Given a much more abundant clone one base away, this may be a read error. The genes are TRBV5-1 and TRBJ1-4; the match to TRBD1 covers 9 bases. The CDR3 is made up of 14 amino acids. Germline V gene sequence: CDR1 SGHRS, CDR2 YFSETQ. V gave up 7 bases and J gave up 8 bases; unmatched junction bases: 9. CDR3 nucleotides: TGCGCCAGCGCCCGACAGGGGGTAGGGGAAAAACTGTTTTTT. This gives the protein CASARQGVGEKLFF. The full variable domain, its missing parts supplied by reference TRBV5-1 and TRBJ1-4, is KAGVTQTPRYLIKTRGQQVTLSCSPISGHRSVSWYQQTPGQGLQFLFEYFSETQRNKGNFPGRFSGRQFSNSRSEMNVSTLELGDSALYLCASARQGVGEKLFFGSGTQLSVL.

The CDR3 is CASSSSGTGTPDTQYF. CDR3 DNA: TGTGCCAGCAGCTCCTCCGGGACAGGGACGCCAGATACGCAGTATTTT. J is TRBJ2-3 and V is TRBV7-9, with 9 bases lining up with TRBD1. The germline V gene has CDR1 SEHNR and CDR2 FQNEAQ (reference sequence). After removal of 4 bases from V and 4 bases from J, the junction contained 9 bases not matched to a gene. CDR3 size: 16 residues.

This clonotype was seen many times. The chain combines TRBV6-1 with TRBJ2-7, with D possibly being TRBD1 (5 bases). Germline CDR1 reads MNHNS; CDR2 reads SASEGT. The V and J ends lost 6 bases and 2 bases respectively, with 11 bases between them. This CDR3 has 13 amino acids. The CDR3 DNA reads TGTGCCAGCAGGATGACAGATACCTACGAGCAGTACTTC. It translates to CASRMTDTYEQYF.

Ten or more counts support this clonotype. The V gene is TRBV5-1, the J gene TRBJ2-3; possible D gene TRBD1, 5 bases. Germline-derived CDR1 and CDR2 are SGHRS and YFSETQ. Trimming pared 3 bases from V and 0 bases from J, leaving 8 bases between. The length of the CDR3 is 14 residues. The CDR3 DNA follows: TGCGCCAGCAGCTCGGACACTAGCACAGATACGCAGTATTTT. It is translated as CASSSDTSTDTQYF.

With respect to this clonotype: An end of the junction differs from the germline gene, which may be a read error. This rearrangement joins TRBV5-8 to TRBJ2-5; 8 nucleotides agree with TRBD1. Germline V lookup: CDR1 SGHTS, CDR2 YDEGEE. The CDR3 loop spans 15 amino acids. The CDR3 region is CVSSLDRALQETQYF. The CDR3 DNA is TGTGTCAGCAGCTTGGACAGGGCGCTCCAAGAGACCCAGTACTTC.

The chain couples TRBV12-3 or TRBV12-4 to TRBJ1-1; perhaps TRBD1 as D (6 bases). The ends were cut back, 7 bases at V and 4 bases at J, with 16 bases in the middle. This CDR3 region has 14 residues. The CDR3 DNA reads TGTGCCAGCAAATCAGGGGTAGGGGGCACTGAAGCTTTCTTT. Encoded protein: CASKSGVGGTEAFF.

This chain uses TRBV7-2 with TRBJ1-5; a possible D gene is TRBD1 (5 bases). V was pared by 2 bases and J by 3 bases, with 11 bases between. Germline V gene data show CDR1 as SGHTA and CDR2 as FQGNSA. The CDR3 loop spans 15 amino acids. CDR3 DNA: TGTGCCAGCAGCTTACAGGGTATCCTCAATCAGCCCCAGCATTTT. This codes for CASSLQGILNQPQHF.